Below are 27 T cell receptor beta chains sequenced from a single sample in a study of blood T cell repertoires in COVID-19 (dated by TCRdb to the early 2020s). Libraries were constructed by the immunoSEQ multiplex PCR assay. TCRdb limited this immuneACCESS table to in-frame rearrangements with V and J called. A share of clones is missing; checked studies link under half to unresolved V genes, and the rest is unexplained. Within this sample are roughly 100,000 clones, with more than 90% of them counted one time only. Of the sample, roughly 1.9% is held by the ten largest clones. Sample: peripheral blood. These receptor sequences come from a woman aged 45 to 65 with COVID-19, enrolled during active disease.

The rearrangement links TRBV7-2 to TRBJ2-7; 12 bases agree with TRBD2. CDR1 and CDR2 (germline): SGHTA, FQGNSA. The V segment lost 3 bases and the J segment 2 bases; nucleotides outside the gene matches: 8. This CDR3 has 17 residues. CDR3 DNA sequence: TGTGCCAGCAGCTTTGCTAGCGGGGGGGCCGGGGCCTACGAGCAGTACTTC. Encoded protein: CASSFASGGAGAYEQYF.

V and J are TRBV29-1 and TRBJ2-1; tentatively, D is TRBD1 (5 bases). The germline V and J ends were trimmed by 2 bases and 5 bases, with 10 bases remaining between them. The length of the CDR3 is 13 residues. Germline CDR1 reads SQVTM; CDR2 reads ANQGSEA. Here the CDR3 reads CSVETGINNEQFF. The CDR3, as DNA: TGCAGCGTTGAAACAGGTATTAACAATGAGCAGTTCTTC.

The V gene is TRBV27, the J gene TRBJ1-3, with D possibly TRBD1 on 5 matching bases. The CDR3 length is 14 residues. The germline CDR1 and CDR2 sequences are MNHEY and SMNVEV (reference sequence). V gave up 2 bases and J gave up 3 bases, with 8 bases separating them. CDR3 amino acids: CASSLGGVGNTIYF. The CDR3 DNA reads TGTGCCAGCAGTTTAGGAGGGGTTGGAAACACCATATATTTT.

The V and J genes are TRBV6-6 and TRBJ2-3; 10 nucleotides match TRBD2. CDR3 length: 16 amino acids. Germline CDR1 and CDR2: MNHNY and SVGAGI (reference sequence). Germline trimming cut 4 bases from V and 3 bases from J; bases unmatched to any gene: 7. CDR3: CASSSPPSGGTDTQYF. In DNA form, the CDR3 reads TGTGCCAGCAGTTCCCCCCCTAGCGGGGGTACAGATACGCAGTATTTT.

The chain links TRBV5-6 to TRBJ1-3; D unresolved. Germline CDR1 reads SGHDT; CDR2 reads YYEEEE. V gave up 2 bases and J gave up 1 base, with 7 bases separating them. The CDR3 covers 14 residues. The CDR3 bases are TGTGCCAGCAGCTTTTCGGGGTCTGGAAACACCATATATTTT. Translated: CASSFSGSGNTIYF. The entire variable domain, with the rest obtained from reference TRBV5-6 and TRBJ1-3, is as follows: DAGVTQSPTHLIKTRGQQVTLRCSPKSGHDTVSWYQQALGQGPQFIFQYYEEEERQRGNFPDRFSGHQFPNYSSELNVNALLLGDSALYLCASSFSGSGNTIYFGEGSWLTVV.

The rearrangement uses TRBV2 and TRBJ1-4; 8 bases map to TRBD1. In germline, CDR1 is SNHLY, CDR2 FYNNEI. Unmatched junction bases numbered 7, after V lost 6 bases and J lost 7 bases. CDR3 length: 14 amino acids. The CDR3 coding sequence is TGTGCCAGCAGCCGGGGACAGGCACTTGAAAAACTGTTTTTT. This gives the protein CASSRGQALEKLFF.

The rearrangement uses TRBV5-1 and TRBJ1-2; TRBD1 is a possible D gene (5 bases). Trimming stripped 0 bases from V and 7 bases from J, with 16 bases between. Germline V gene lookup returns CDR1 SGHRS and CDR2 YFSETQ. CDR3 length: 15 amino acids. The CDR3 region has the DNA TGCGCCAGCAGCTTGGGTCCCACGACCCAGGGTGGCTACACCTTC. This sequence encodes CASSLGPTTQGGYTF.

The chain combines TRBV11-2 with TRBJ2-1; perhaps TRBD2 as D (7 bases). The CDR3 has 15 amino acids. In germline, CDR1 is SGHAT, CDR2 FQNNGV. The V gene lost 5 bases and the J gene lost 6 bases, with 17 bases spanning the gap. The CDR3 loop is CASSQAGQSTNEQFF. In nucleotides, the CDR3 is TGTGCCAGCAGCCAAGCGGGACAATCCACCAATGAGCAGTTCTTC.

J is TRBJ1-4 and V is TRBV2, with TRBD1 as a possible D gene (5 bases). V was cut by 5 bases and J by 4 bases, with 14 bases left in between. CDR1 and CDR2 from the germline V gene are SNHLY and FYNNEI. The CDR3 contains 15 residues. The CDR3 sequence is CASSRRGTFNEKLFF. The CDR3 DNA is TGTGCCAGCAGTCGCCGGGGGACCTTTAATGAAAAACTGTTTTTT.

This chain connects TRBV27 to TRBJ1-2, with D hard to call. Per germline, CDR1 MNHEY and CDR2 SMNVEV (reference sequence). CDR3 length: 13 residues. V shed 0 bases and J shed 8 bases, with 10 bases lying between them. The chain's CDR3 is CASSLSLNEGYTF. The CDR3 DNA is TGTGCCAGCAGTTTATCCCTAAATGAAGGCTACACCTTC.

The chain recombines TRBV24-1 with TRBJ1-2; TRBD1 matches 11 bases. The CDR3 is 14 residues long. Losses at the gene ends were 4 bases for V and 7 bases for J; bases not matched to a gene: 4. In germline, CDR1 is KGHDR, CDR2 SFDVKD. The CDR3 nucleotides read TGTGCCACCAGTGAAGCCGGGACAGGGGGTGGCTACACCTTC. It specifies CATSEAGTGGGYTF.

The CDR3 nucleotides read TGTGCCAGCAGCGTCGACATGGACAGGGGAAGGGATGAGCAGTTCTTC. Amino acid sequence: CASSVDMDRGRDEQFF. The chain combines TRBV9 with TRBJ2-1; 9 bases map to TRBD1. The J segment lost 8 bases and the V segment lost 2 bases, leaving 11 bases of the junction unmatched. The CDR3 has 16 residues. Germline V lookup: CDR1 SGDLS, CDR2 YYNGEE.

The CDR3 loop is CASSIVGPHENTEAFF. In DNA, the CDR3 is TGTGCCAGTAGTATAGTCGGTCCCCACGAGAACACTGAAGCTTTCTTT. The chain combines TRBV19 with TRBJ1-1, with D hard to call. The CDR3 loop spans 16 amino acids. The germline V gene has CDR1 LNHDA and CDR2 SQIVND (reference sequence). V lost 1 base, J lost 1 base, and 13 bases lay in between.

The chain employs TRBV5-1 and TRBJ2-5, with D uncertain. There are 11 residues in the CDR3. Trimming took off 2 bases at V and 4 bases at J, with 3 bases between the two ends. Germline values: CDR1 SGHRS, CDR2 YFSETQ. The CDR3 DNA follows: TGCGCCAGCAGCTTTAGAGAGACCCAGTACTTC. Translating gives CASSFRETQYF.

V is TRBV19 and J is TRBJ2-5, with D perhaps TRBD2 (5 bases). V was clipped by 10 bases and J by 6 bases, with 18 bases between them. The CDR3 extends over 13 amino acids. Germline V gene sequence: CDR1 LNHDA, CDR2 SQIVND (reference sequence). In nucleotides, the CDR3 is TGTGCCACCCGGACCGGGATTGGTCAGACCCAGTACTTC. This gives the protein CATRTGIGQTQYF. Using reference TRBV19 and TRBJ2-5 for the parts outside the CDR3, the full variable domain is DGGITQSPKYLFRKEGQNVTLSCEQNLNHDAMYWYRQDPGQGLRLIYYSQIVNDFQKGDIAEGYSVSREKKESFPLTVTSAQKNPTAFYLCATRTGIGQTQYFGPGTRLLVL.

The rearrangement uses TRBV2 and TRBJ1-2; 11 nucleotides match TRBD1. The CDR3 runs to 14 residues. Germline CDR1 and CDR2: SNHLY and FYNNEI. With 6 bases clipped from V and 8 bases from J, the junction kept 8 bases outside the gene matches. The CDR3 sequence: CASSPGTGGEGYTF. The CDR3 DNA sequence: TGTGCCAGCAGCCCCGGGACAGGGGGGGAAGGCTACACCTTC.

J is TRBJ1-1 and V is TRBV3-1 (or the pseudogene TRBV3-2), with D maybe TRBD1 (6 bases). Trimming took off 2 bases at V and 0 bases at J, with 10 bases between the two ends. CDR1 is LGHDT, CDR2 YNNKEL, per germline (reference sequence). The CDR3 has 15 amino acids. CDR3 loop: CASSQPGVMNTEAFF. The CDR3 DNA sequence: TGTGCCAGCAGCCAACCAGGGGTCATGAACACTGAAGCTTTCTTT.

The V and J genes are TRBV24-1 and TRBJ2-1; no clear D. The CDR3 is 12 residues long. CDR1 KGHDR and CDR2 SFDVKD come from the germline V gene. The ends were cut back, 5 bases at V and 4 bases at J, with 5 bases in the middle. The CDR3 DNA sequence: TGTGCCACCAGTGTGTCTTACAATGAGCAGTTCTTC. Amino acids: CATSVSYNEQFF.

This clone was recorded only once. The gene calls are TRBV30 and TRBJ1-1; 7 nucleotides agree with TRBD1. The V segment lost 3 bases and the J segment 10 bases; nucleotides outside the gene matches: 5. Per germline, CDR1 GTSNPN and CDR2 SVGIG (reference sequence). The CDR3 contains 11 residues. The DNA of the CDR3 is TGTGCCTGGAGCCATGACAGGGCAGCTTTCTTT. Translation: CAWSHDRAAFF. Combining the CDR3 with reference TRBV30 and TRBJ1-1 gives the whole variable domain SQTIHQWPATLVQPVGSPLSLECTVEGTSNPNLYWYRQAAGRGLQLLFYSVGIGQISSEVPQNLSASRPQDRQFILSSKKLLLSDSGFYLCAWSHDRAAFFGQGTRLTVV.

The rearrangement uses TRBV5-6 and TRBJ2-7; TRBD1 aligns across 7 bases. The V segment lost 0 bases and the J segment 3 bases; nucleotides outside the gene matches: 3. CDR1 and CDR2 (germline): SGHDT, YYEEEE. This CDR3 has 14 residues. CDR3 region: CASSLAGTDYEQYV. CDR3 nucleotide sequence: TGTGCCAGCAGCTTGGCCGGGACAGACTACGAGCAGTACGTC.

This chain links TRBV10-1 with TRBJ2-7; 8 bases agree with TRBD1. Germline lookup yields CDR1 WNHNN and CDR2 SYGVQD (reference sequence). Trimming removed 0 bases from V and 3 bases from J; junction bases left unmatched: 4. The CDR3 runs to 15 residues. The CDR3 DNA follows: TGCGCCAGCAGTGAGTCGAGTGGGACAGGCTACGAGCAGTACTTC. Translated: CASSESSGTGYEQYF.

This clone has just one count. The rearrangement joins TRBV19 to TRBJ1-4; no clear D. V lost 5 bases and J lost 8, with 12 bases in between. This CDR3 spans 13 amino acids. Germline lookup yields CDR1 LNHDA and CDR2 SQIVND (reference sequence). CDR3: CASSRRVGEKLFF. In DNA, the CDR3 is TGTGCCAGTAGTCGGAGGGTGGGAGAAAAACTGTTTTTT.

The V gene is TRBV4-2, the J gene TRBJ2-2, with D perhaps TRBD1 (5 bases). V gave up 3 bases and J gave up 7 bases, with 18 bases separating them. Germline V gene lookup returns CDR1 LGHNA and CDR2 YNFKEQ. This CDR3 is 16 amino acids long. CDR3 nucleotide sequence: TGTGCCAGCAGCCACTACTCGAACAGGCCGGGCGGGGAGCTGTTTTTT. This sequence encodes CASSHYSNRPGGELFF.

This chain links TRBV18 with TRBJ1-1, with TRBD1 matching 9 bases. The J segment lost 4 bases and the V segment lost 5 bases, leaving 8 bases of the junction unmatched. The CDR3 contains 15 residues. Germline V gene lookup returns CDR1 KGHSH and CDR2 LQKENI. The CDR3 reads CASSSRQGVFTEAFF. As DNA, the CDR3 is TGTGCCAGCTCAAGCCGACAGGGGGTATTCACTGAAGCTTTCTTT.

The chain links TRBV27 to TRBJ1-3; TRBD1 matches 8 bases. Germline CDR1 reads MNHEY; CDR2 reads SMNVEV (reference sequence). After removal of 3 bases from V and 9 bases from J, the junction contained 7 bases not matched to a gene. The CDR3 totals 14 residues. The CDR3 reads CASSFDRGRSTIYF. The CDR3 nucleotides read TGTGCCAGCAGTTTTGACAGGGGAAGGAGCACCATATATTTT.

The chain is built from TRBV24-1 and TRBJ2-3, with a weak D call TRBD2 (5 bases). CDR3 length: 11 amino acids. Between the trimmed V and J ends, which lost 7 bases and 6 bases, there was a span of 7 bases. Germline assignment: CDR1 KGHDR and CDR2 SFDVKD. CDR3 residues: CATRRGDTQYF. The CDR3, as DNA: TGTGCCACCAGGCGCGGGGATACGCAGTATTTT.

This clone occurred once. CDR3 in DNA: TGTGCCAGCAGACCCGCGGGGTCGGGGGAGACCCAGTACTTC. Translation gives CASRPAGSGETQYF. The chain links TRBV6-5 to TRBJ2-5; D is perhaps TRBD2 (6 bases). The CDR3 is 14 residues long. The germline V gene encodes CDR1 MNHEY and CDR2 SVGAGI. Trimming removed 6 bases at V and 5 bases at J, with 16 bases between.